The rows below give T cell receptor beta chains drawn from one sample of a study of control samples from healthy donors and cancer patients. The repertoire was sequenced with immunoSEQ multiplex PCR; TCRdb's copy has only in-frame clones and lacks some. The data hold 95,000 to 150,000 clones, with roughly 87% observed a single time. Sequencing input: blood. These receptors came from a man in his late teens or twenties in good health. CDR3s include the opening cysteine and the closing phenylalanine or tryptophan. The order of the fields is clone size, V gene, D gene, CDR3 length, J gene, CDR3 DNA, CDR3 protein. A D gene is named only where the DNA matches it firmly. Some rows have no size entry. The others give once, few or many, or a class for an expanded clone.

.	TRBV6-5	TRBD2	15	TRBJ2-3	TGTGCCACCTTGGGGAATAGCGGGAGGAGAGATACGCAGTATTTT	CATLGNSGRRDTQYF
.	TRBV18	TRBD1	16	TRBJ1-5	TGTGCCAGCTCACAAACTGGGACAGGGGCCAATCAGCCCCAGCATTTT	CASSQTGTGANQPQHF
medium-sized	TRBV6-4	.	13	TRBJ1-5	TGTGCCAGCAGTCCCATGTGGGGTTCGGCCCAGCATTTT	CASSPMWGSAQHF
.	TRBV27	.	18	TRBJ1-4	TGTGCCAGCAGTTTATTGGCCGGGAGACTTGCAACTAATGAAAAACTGTTTTTT	CASSLLAGRLATNEKLFF
.	TRBV10-3	.	16	TRBJ2-7	TGTGCCATCAGTGCGGGACACCCCCCGAGCAGCTACGAGCAGTACTTC	CAISAGHPPSSYEQYF
.	TRBV7-2	.	17	TRBJ1-4	TGTGCCAGCAGTAATACAGGTCTATCCCCAACTAATGAAAAACTGTTTTTT	CASSNTGLSPTNEKLFF
.	TRBV19	TRBD1	17	TRBJ1-2	TGTGCCAGTAGAGATAACAGGGGGCTAGGAACTAACTATGGCTACACCTTC	CASRDNRGLGTNYGYTF
.	TRBV27	.	13	TRBJ1-1	TGTGCCAGCAGCCCCAGATACGGCCGGGAAGCTTTCTTT	CASSPRYGREAFF
.	TRBV2	TRBD1	14	TRBJ1-2	TGTGCCAGCTTCGGGACAGAGACCTCCTATGGCTACACCTTC	CASFGTETSYGYTF
.	TRBV2	TRBD1	15	TRBJ2-3	TGTGCCAGCAGTCTTGGACAGGCGAGCACAGATACGCAGTATTTT	CASSLGQASTDTQYF
.	TRBV4-3	.	15	TRBJ1-2	TGCGCCAGCAGCCCCCGGGAGACGGCTGTTTATGGCTACACCTTC	CASSPRETAVYGYTF
once	TRBV6-2/TRBV6-3	.	19	TRBJ2-3	TGTGCCAGCAGTTACTCGACTTGGCGGAGGATCCTAACCACAGATACGCAGTATTTT	CASSYSTWRRILTTDTQYF
few	TRBV3-1/TRBV3-2	.	17	TRBJ1-4	TGTGCCAGCAGCCACTTCAACCGGGGGGGGGCTAATGAAAAACTGTTTTTT	CASSHFNRGGANEKLFF
.	TRBV27	.	15	TRBJ2-7	TGTGCCAGCAGTTTATCAGCAACTAGCACCTACGAGCAGTACTTC	CASSLSATSTYEQYF
few	TRBV2	TRBD1	16	TRBJ2-2	TGTGCCAGCAGCCGGACAGGGATGGGTAACACCGGGGAGCTGTTTTTT	CASSRTGMGNTGELFF
.	TRBV3-1/TRBV3-2	TRBD2	15	TRBJ2-1	TGTGCCAGCAGCCCTTTAATAGCGGGGTATAATGAGCAGTTCTTC	CASSPLIAGYNEQFF
.	TRBV10-3	TRBD1	18	TRBJ1-3	TGTGCCATCAGTGAGTCCGTAGGACAGGGGAGCTCTGGAAACACCATATATTTT	CAISESVGQGSSGNTIYF
.	TRBV24-1	.	11	TRBJ2-5	TGTGCCACCAGTGATCGAGAGACCCAGTACTTC	CATSDRETQYF
.	TRBV6-6	TRBD1	15	TRBJ1-1	TGTGCCAGCAGGCGAGGACAGGGCGGGAACACTGAAGCTTTCTTT	CASRRGQGGNTEAFF
.	TRBV9	.	17	TRBJ2-1	TGTGCCAGCAGCGTATCTCCCGGTTCGAAGGGCGGCAATGAGCAGTTCTTC	CASSVSPGSKGGNEQFF
.	TRBV9	.	14	TRBJ2-1	TGTGCCAGCAGTAACTTCCGCTCCTACAATGAGCAGTTCTTC	CASSNFRSYNEQFF
.	TRBV15	.	14	TRBJ1-3	TGTGCCACCACATACAGCAGGGGTGGAAACACCATATATTTT	CATTYSRGGNTIYF
many	TRBV11-3	.	12	TRBJ2-5	TGTGCCAGCAGCTCCGACGGAGAGACCCAGTACTTC	CASSSDGETQYF
.	TRBV19	.	15	TRBJ2-6	TGTGCCAGTAGTATATTAGTTACTGGGGCCAACGTCCTGACTTTC	CASSILVTGANVLTF
.	TRBV5-6	.	16	TRBJ2-7	TGTGCCAGCAGCCCTGCCGAAGGTCTTAGCTCCTACGAGCAGTACTTC	CASSPAEGLSSYEQYF
.	TRBV14	TRBD1	17	TRBJ2-1	TGTGCCAGCAGCCAAAAAAGGGGACAGGGGGCCTACAATGAGCAGTTCTTC	CASSQKRGQGAYNEQFF
.	TRBV7-9	TRBD1	17	TRBJ1-3	TGTGCCAGCAGCTTATCGGGCGGGACAGGGGGCGGAAACACCATATATTTT	CASSLSGGTGGGNTIYF
.	TRBV7-8	.	14	TRBJ1-2	TGTGCCAGCACACCCCCGGGTTCTTACTATGGCTACACCTTC	CASTPPGSYYGYTF
.	TRBV7-3	.	15	TRBJ2-2	TGTGCCAGCAGCTTATGGGCAGCGAACACCGGGGAGCTGTTTTTT	CASSLWAANTGELFF
.	TRBV5-1	.	14	TRBJ1-2	TGCGCCAGCACCCAAACGGCGGGGAGCTATGGCTACACCTTC	CASTQTAGSYGYTF
once	TRBV9	.	15	TRBJ2-5	TGTGCCAGCAGCGTAGGTCAGGGGGAGGGAGAGACCCAGTACTTC	CASSVGQGEGETQYF
once	TRBV24-1	TRBD1	16	TRBJ1-5	TGTGCCACCAGTGAGGGGACAGGGTATAGCAATCAGCCCCAGCATTTT	CATSEGTGYSNQPQHF
few	TRBV6-4	TRBD1	16	TRBJ2-2	TGTGCCAGCAGTGACTCCGGGACAGGGTCAGGCGGGGAGCTGTTTTTT	CASSDSGTGSGGELFF
.	TRBV24-1	TRBD2	15	TRBJ2-7	TGTGCCACCAGTGACTCCGGGACTACTCACTACGAGCAGTACTTC	CATSDSGTTHYEQYF
few	TRBV30	.	15	TRBJ1-1	TGTGCCTGGAGCCGTTATCGGACAGCGAACACTGAAGCTTTCTTT	CAWSRYRTANTEAFF
once	TRBV6-4	.	14	TRBJ1-5	TGTGCCAGCAGTGACAGTTATAGCAATCAGCCCCAGCATTTT	CASSDSYSNQPQHF
.	TRBV10-2	.	15	TRBJ1-5	TGCGCCAGCCGCCACGGGGACGGTTTGCATCAGCCCCAGCATTTT	CASRHGDGLHQPQHF